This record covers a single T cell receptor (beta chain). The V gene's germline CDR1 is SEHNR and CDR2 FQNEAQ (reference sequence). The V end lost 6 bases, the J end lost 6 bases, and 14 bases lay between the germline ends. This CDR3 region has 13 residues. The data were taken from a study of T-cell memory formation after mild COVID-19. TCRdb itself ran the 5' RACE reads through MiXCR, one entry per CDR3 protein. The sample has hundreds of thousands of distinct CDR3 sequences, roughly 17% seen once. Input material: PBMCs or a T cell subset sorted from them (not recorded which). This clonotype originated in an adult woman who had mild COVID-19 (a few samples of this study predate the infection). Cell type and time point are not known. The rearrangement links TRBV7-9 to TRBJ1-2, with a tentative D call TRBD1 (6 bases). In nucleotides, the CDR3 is TGTGCCAGCAGGTCGACAGGCGATAATGGCTACACCTTC. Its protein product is CASRSTGDNGYTF.